This T cell receptor (beta chain) is from a study of T cells in Graves' hyperthyroidism and ophthalmopathy. This clonotype appeared many times. Its antigen remains unknown. Based on clinical symptoms, serum thyroxine and TRAb, thyroid ultrasound and orbital computed tomography, diagnoses were reached. Over 9 ml of fresh peripheral blood supplied the PBMCs. Amplification of TCR beta CDR3 regions was performed using RNA transcripts as template. The HTBI primer set was used in a first-round RT-PCR of the TCR CDR3. TCRdb reprocessed the multiplex PCR reads via MiXCR and lists one record per CDR3 protein. The sample has more than 500,000 distinct CDR3 sequences; 11% to 15% are singletons. This CDR3 has 15 residues. V lost 3 bases to trimming and J lost 6 bases; unmatched junction nucleotides: 5. Germline CDR1 reads DFQATT; CDR2 reads SNEGSKA (reference sequence). Overall study results and limits: Most thyroid clonotypes with frequency above 0.001 were detected in blood.

The source is a woman in her 40s with Graves' hyperthyroidism. Sequences were obtained from blood. The chain couples TRBV20-1 to TRBJ2-1, with 13 positions matching TRBD2. CDR3 amino acids: CSASSGLAGLNEQFF. CDR3 DNA sequence: TGCAGTGCTAGCTCGGGACTAGCGGGGCTCAATGAGCAGTTCTTC.